This TCR beta chain was documented in a study of early T cells in non-severe SARS-CoV-2 infection. The overall study: Whole-blood bulk RNA, unsorted, was sequenced, and chains were unpaired.

This clonotype appeared a few times. CDR1 is SGHDT and CDR2 is YYEEEE in the germline V gene. V lost 0 bases and J lost 3, with 9 bases in between. CDR3 length equals 15 residues. TCRdb analysed the 5' RACE reads with MiXCR anew, one entry per CDR3 protein. The sample consists of 20,000 to 30,000 distinct CDR3 sequences, 4.3% of them appearing once. Sequenced: whole blood. The rearrangement links TRBV5-6 to TRBJ2-2; D uncertain. The clonotype was recovered from an adult who was a healthcare worker with PCR-confirmed SARS-CoV-2 infection or an uninfected control (not recorded which). The CDR3 sequence: CASSLETRYTGELFF. Written as DNA, the CDR3 is TGTGCCAGCAGCTTGGAGACACGATACACCGGGGAGCTGTTTTTT. Full variable domain (outside the CDR3, taken from reference TRBV5-6 and TRBJ2-2): DAGVTQSPTHLIKTRGQQVTLRCSPKSGHDTVSWYQQALGQGPQFIFQYYEEEERQRGNFPDRFSGHQFPNYSSELNVNALLLGDSALYLCASSLETRYTGELFFGEGSRLTVL.